This T cell receptor beta chain was sequenced for a study of T cells in Graves' hyperthyroidism and ophthalmopathy. Findings and caveats of the study: With a median lead of approximately six months before onset, the model predicted ophthalmopathy.

Germline V gene lookup returns CDR1 SGHAT and CDR2 FQNNGV. The CDR3 consists of 16 residues. With 0 bases clipped from V and 8 bases from J, the junction kept 10 bases outside the gene matches. Authors of the study amplified TCR beta CDR3 regions from RNA transcripts. The HTBI set primed first-round TCR CDR3 RT-PCR. TCRdb re-called the multiplex PCR reads with MiXCR, one entry per CDR3 protein. The sample consists of 250,000 to 300,000 distinct CDR3 sequences, around a fifth of them appearing once. This clonotype has ten or more counts. Its antigen is not known. V is TRBV11-2 and J is TRBJ2-4; 7 bases agree with TRBD2. The clonotype originates from a man aged 50 to 60 with Graves' ophthalmopathy. The sequenced sample was blood. The CDR3 sequence is CASSLEGFGGGDIQYF. The CDR3 DNA reads as TGTGCCAGCAGCTTAGAGGGTTTTGGGGGGGGTGACATTCAGTACTTC.